Below are 26 T cell receptor beta chains sequenced from a single sample in a study of Graves' ophthalmopathy and Graves' hyperthyroidism. Transcripts of RNA were the source for amplifying TCR beta CDR3 regions. HTBI primers primed a first-round RT-PCR, and a second-round multiplex PCR followed. One entry per CDR3 protein, called by TCRdb with MiXCR from the multiplex PCR reads. The table shows under 400,000 distinct CDR3 sequences, with 15% to 20% occurring only once. The sample was peripheral blood. These receptors were obtained from an adult man with Graves' ophthalmopathy.

This clonotype turned up a few times. Its ends do not fully match the called genes, so a read error is possible. This chain connects TRBV6-1 to TRBJ1-2; 7 bases are shared with TRBD1. Per the germline V gene, CDR1 is MNHNS and CDR2 is SASEGT. The CDR3 loop spans 13 amino acids. In nucleotides, the CDR3 is TGTGCCAGCAGTGTACAGGGGTACTATGGCTACATCTTC. Its protein is CASSVQGYYGYIF.

This clonotype was seen ten or more times. This chain joins TRBV20-1 and TRBJ1-5, with a weak D call TRBD1 (5 bases). Trimming removed 6 bases at V and 7 bases at J, with 22 bases between. In germline, CDR1 is DFQATT, CDR2 SNEGSKA (reference sequence). The CDR3 sequence is 15 residues long. The CDR3 protein is CSAQKPGLPGQPQHF. In DNA form, the CDR3 reads TGCAGTGCCCAAAAACCAGGGCTGCCAGGCCAGCCCCAGCATTTT.

This clonotype showed up many times. J is TRBJ2-7 and V is TRBV5-6; possible D gene TRBD2, 6 bases. Trimming shortened V by 5 bases and J by 0 bases, and 15 bases separated the two germline ends. Germline CDR1 reads SGHDT; CDR2 reads YYEEEE. The length of the CDR3 is 15 residues. The CDR3 loop is CASSFGTVSSYEQYF. Written as DNA, the CDR3 is TGTGCCAGCAGTTTCGGGACTGTATCCTCCTACGAGCAGTACTTC.

This clonotype has a handful of counts. The chain recombines TRBV30 with TRBJ2-2; 7 bases agree with TRBD2. Germline V lookup: CDR1 GTSNPN, CDR2 SVGIG (reference sequence). Losses at the gene ends were 6 bases for V and 1 base for J; bases not matched to a gene: 8. The CDR3 is 15 amino acids. CDR3 DNA sequence: TGTGCCTGCCCCAGGAAGCGGGGGAACACCGGGGAGCTGTTTTTT. It yields the protein CACPRKRGNTGELFF.

This clonotype was seen ten or more times. The chain links TRBV7-9 to TRBJ2-7, with D unresolved. V dropped 3 bases and J dropped 2 bases, with 11 bases sitting between them. The CDR3 sequence is 14 residues long. CDR1 is SEHNR, CDR2 FQNEAQ, per germline (reference sequence). CDR3 region: CASSLDGPAYEQYF. CDR3 sequence (DNA): TGTGCCAGCAGCTTGGACGGACCCGCCTACGAGCAGTACTTC.

This clonotype has at least ten counts. The CDR3 here is CASSLTQLKETQYF. In DNA, the CDR3 is TGTGCCAGCAGTCTTACCCAATTAAAAGAGACCCAGTACTTC. This sequence joins TRBV6-5 and TRBJ2-5; D is unresolved. CDR1 MNHEY and CDR2 SVGAGI come from the germline V gene. V was shortened by 5 bases and J by 3 bases, with 13 bases between the two germline ends. This CDR3 has 14 amino acids.

Ten or more counts support this clonotype. The chain recombines TRBV30 with TRBJ2-5; D is perhaps TRBD1 (6 bases). The CDR3 length is 16 residues. V was shortened by 0 bases and J by 2 bases, with 16 bases between the two germline ends. Germline assignment: CDR1 GTSNPN and CDR2 SVGIG (reference sequence). The CDR3 DNA is TGTGCCTGGAGTGTACTCCGGACAGACCGTCAAGAGACCCAGTACTTC. This translates into CAWSVLRTDRQETQYF.

This clonotype was seen once. This chain connects TRBV5-1 to TRBJ2-7; D may be TRBD2 (5 bases). Trimming took off 2 bases at V and 3 bases at J, with 9 bases between the two ends. Looked up from germline, CDR1 is SGHRS and CDR2 is YFSETQ. The CDR3 extends over 13 amino acids. CDR3 sequence (DNA): TGCGCCAGCAGCTTCACGGGGTTCTACGAGCAGTACTTC. Protein: CASSFTGFYEQYF.

V is TRBV10-3 and J is TRBJ2-7, with TRBD2 matching 15 bases. This CDR3 has 20 amino acids. Germline V gene lookup returns CDR1 ENHRY and CDR2 SYGVKD. V lost 6 bases to trimming and J lost 0 bases; unmatched junction nucleotides: 15. The CDR3 DNA sequence: TGTGCCATCAGCCCTCCCCCAGGGACTAGCGGGAGGACTACCTCCTACGAGCAGTACTTC. Amino acids: CAISPPPGTSGRTTSYEQYF.

About this clonotype: Sequence at one end of the junction differs from germline and may be a read error. V gene TRBV12-3 or TRBV12-4 combines with J gene TRBJ2-5; D is ambiguous. The CDR3 is made up of 12 amino acids. The CDR3 spells CASRLGGETQYF. CDR3 coding DNA: TGTGCCAGCAGATTAGGCGGAGAGACCCAGTACTTC.

The chain combines TRBV28 with TRBJ2-7; D is unresolved. This CDR3 region has 11 residues. Germline V gene lookup returns CDR1 MDHEN and CDR2 SYDVKM. The germline V and J ends were trimmed by 4 bases and 5 bases, with 6 bases remaining between them. The CDR3 DNA reads TGTGCCAGCAGTTCTGCCCACGAGCAGTACTTC. It specifies CASSSAHEQYF. The full variable domain, in which reference TRBV28 and TRBJ2-7 provide the parts outside the CDR3, is DVKVTQSSRYLVKRTGEKVFLECVQDMDHENMFWYRQDPGLGLRLIYFSYDVKMKEKGDIPEGYSVSREKKERFSLILESASTNQTSMYLCASSSAHEQYFGPGTRLTVT.

This clonotype was detected many times. The chain couples TRBV20-1 to TRBJ1-5; the D is unclear. The germline gives CDR1 DFQATT, CDR2 SNEGSKA (reference sequence). The V and J ends lost 3 bases and 3 bases respectively, with 9 bases between them. There are 13 residues in the CDR3. CDR3 nucleotides: TGCAGTGCTAGCATACGGTTCAATCAGCCCCAGCATTTT. Its translation is CSASIRFNQPQHF.

The sample holds many counts of this clonotype. The chain is built from TRBV20-1 and TRBJ2-5; no reliable D call. In germline, CDR1 is DFQATT, CDR2 SNEGSKA (reference sequence). The length of the CDR3 is 13 residues. Trimming stripped 6 bases from V and 5 bases from J, with 16 bases between. The CDR3 DNA is TGCAGTGCAAACGGGCCACCTGGTGAGACCCAGTACTTC. It yields the protein CSANGPPGETQYF.

At least ten counts were recorded for this clonotype. The J gene is TRBJ2-2, the V gene TRBV6-2 or TRBV6-3; tentatively, D is TRBD1 (6 bases). Trimming removed 6 bases from V and 7 bases from J, with 27 bases in between. Germline values: CDR1 MNHEY, CDR2 SVGEGT. This CDR3 region has 18 residues. The CDR3 sequence: CASSYDRIAPNAGGELFF. The CDR3 nucleotides are TGTGCCAGCAGCTACGACAGGATAGCCCCGAATGCGGGCGGGGAGCTGTTTTTT.

This clonotype was found many times. This chain connects TRBV29-1 to TRBJ2-5, with a weak D call TRBD2 (7 bases). The germline gives CDR1 SQVTM, CDR2 ANQGSEA. The CDR3 extends over 12 amino acids. V was cut by 4 bases and J by 5 bases, with 11 bases left in between. CDR3 sequence: CSVVWGGETQYF. In DNA form, the CDR3 reads TGCAGCGTTGTTTGGGGGGGCGAGACCCAGTACTTC.

This clonotype came up many times. V gene TRBV7-6 combines with J gene TRBJ1-5; D unclear. Trimming cost V 5 bases and J 1 base, with 12 bases left between them. The germline V gene encodes CDR1 SGHVS and CDR2 FNYEAQ. This CDR3 is built from 15 residues. The CDR3 here is CASSPIIGSNQPQHF. CDR3 sequence (DNA): TGTGCCAGCAGCCCAATAATTGGAAGCAATCAGCCCCAGCATTTT. Supplemented by reference TRBV7-6 and TRBJ1-5, the full variable domain reads GAGVSQSPRYKVTKRGQDVALRCDPISGHVSLYWYRQALGQGPEFLTYFNYEAQQDKSGLPNDRFSAERPEGSISTLTIQRTEQRDSAMYRCASSPIIGSNQPQHFGDGTRLSIL.

This clonotype was observed many times. The rearrangement links TRBV7-2 to TRBJ2-7, with unresolved D. The germline V gene encodes CDR1 SGHTA and CDR2 FQGNSA. Trimming removed 5 bases from V and 2 bases from J, with 13 bases in between. The CDR3 has 14 amino acids. The CDR3: CASSPGRATYEQYF. The CDR3 nucleotides are TGTGCCAGCAGCCCTGGTAGGGCAACCTACGAGCAGTACTTC. The full variable domain, completed using reference TRBV7-2 and TRBJ2-7, is GAGVSQSPSNKVTEKGKDVELRCDPISGHTALYWYRQSLGQGLEFLIYFQGNSAPDKSGLPSDRFSAERTGGSVSTLTIQRTQQEDSAVYLCASSPGRATYEQYFGPGTRLTVT.

The rearrangement links TRBV25-1 to TRBJ2-5; D gene ambiguous. Germline CDR1 is MGHDK and CDR2 is SYGVNS. This CDR3 comprises 12 residues. V lost 4 bases to trimming and J lost 7 bases, with 10 bases between them. The CDR3, as DNA: TGTGCCAGCAGTGCGGCAGGCGGGACCCAGTACTTC. Translating gives CASSAAGGTQYF.

The J gene is TRBJ2-5, the V gene TRBV7-2, with TRBD2 as a possible D gene (5 bases). This CDR3 contains 15 residues. Per the germline V gene, CDR1 is SGHTA and CDR2 is FQGNSA. The V and J ends lost 5 bases and 5 bases respectively, with 18 bases between them. Here the CDR3 reads CASSLRLSSGETQYF. CDR3 coding DNA: TGTGCCAGCAGCCTACGACTCAGCTCGGGGGAGACCCAGTACTTC.

In its sample, this clonotype was seen many times. The chain uses TRBV5-1 and TRBJ2-7, with D perhaps matching TRBD2 (6 bases). Trimming stripped 0 bases from V and 1 base from J, with 11 bases between. Germline lookup yields CDR1 SGHRS and CDR2 YFSETQ. The CDR3 is 15 residues long. CDR3 loop: CASSLEASESYEQYF. CDR3 DNA: TGCGCCAGCAGCTTGGAGGCTAGCGAGTCCTACGAGCAGTACTTC. The full variable domain, in which reference TRBV5-1 and TRBJ2-7 provide the parts outside the CDR3, is KAGVTQTPRYLIKTRGQQVTLSCSPISGHRSVSWYQQTPGQGLQFLFEYFSETQRNKGNFPGRFSGRQFSNSRSEMNVSTLELGDSALYLCASSLEASESYEQYFGPGTRLTVT.

This clonotype was detected ten times or more. The rearrangement uses TRBV19 and TRBJ2-5, with TRBD2 as a possible D gene (5 bases). V dropped 6 bases and J dropped 0 bases, with 17 bases sitting between them. The length of the CDR3 is 16 residues. Germline CDR1 reads LNHDA; CDR2 reads SQIVND (reference sequence). CDR3 DNA sequence: TGTGCCAGTAGGGATATAGGAGAGGGAAACCAAGAGACCCAGTACTTC. It codes for CASRDIGEGNQETQYF. The whole variable domain, filled in from reference TRBV19 and TRBJ2-5, reads DGGITQSPKYLFRKEGQNVTLSCEQNLNHDAMYWYRQDPGQGLRLIYYSQIVNDFQKGDIAEGYSVSREKKESFPLTVTSAQKNPTAFYLCASRDIGEGNQETQYFGPGTRLLVL.

The V call is TRBV6-1, the J call TRBJ2-7, with a possible D match to TRBD2 (6 bases). The CDR3 runs 13 residues. Germline CDR1 reads MNHNS; CDR2 reads SASEGT. V was clipped by 8 bases and J by 3 bases, with 14 bases between them. This CDR3 reads CASSSSARYEQYF. CDR3 in DNA: TGTGCCAGCTCATCTAGCGCACGCTACGAGCAGTACTTC.

This clonotype was counted many times. A read error may be the cause here, since a much bigger clone is one base away. This chain uses TRBV7-2 with TRBJ2-5; D remains ambiguous. The CDR3 totals 14 residues. V lost 1 base and J lost 8, with 14 bases in between. Germline CDR1 and CDR2: SGHTA and FQGNSA. The CDR3 reads CASSLGSTRRTQYF. DNA for the CDR3: TGTGCCAGCAGCTTAGGCAGTACCAGGAGAACCCAGTACTTC.

Of note for this clonotype: It is likely a read error, because the conserved phenylalanine at the end of the CDR3 is missing. V usage is TRBV4-1 and J usage is TRBJ1-5; the D gene is possibly TRBD1 (5 bases). V dropped 2 bases and J dropped 0 bases, with 8 bases sitting between them. In germline, CDR1 is MGHRA, CDR2 YSYEKL. The CDR3 contains 15 residues. CDR3 loop: CASSQTQGSNQPQHL. CDR3 DNA: TGCGCCAGCAGCCAAACTCAGGGTAGCAATCAGCCCCAGCATCTT.

This clonotype appeared many times. V is TRBV5-6 and J is TRBJ1-5; a possible D gene is TRBD1 (6 bases). Trimming took off 1 base at V and 4 bases at J, with 12 bases between the two ends. CDR1 SGHDT and CDR2 YYEEEE come from the germline V gene. The CDR3 runs to 15 residues. The CDR3 coding sequence is TGTGCCAGCAGCTTGAGGGGGGTGTGGAATCAGCCCCAGCATTTT. It encodes CASSLRGVWNQPQHF.

This clonotype has a count of ten or more. The chain is built from TRBV6-5 and TRBJ2-7, with D uncertain. Germline V gene lookup returns CDR1 MNHEY and CDR2 SVGAGI. Between the trimmed V and J ends, which lost 5 bases and 0 bases, there was a span of 17 bases. The CDR3 extends over 16 amino acids. CDR3 in DNA: TGTGCCAGCAGTAACCCTCAAAGGGCGTCCTCCTACGAGCAGTACTTC. Its protein product is CASSNPQRASSYEQYF.